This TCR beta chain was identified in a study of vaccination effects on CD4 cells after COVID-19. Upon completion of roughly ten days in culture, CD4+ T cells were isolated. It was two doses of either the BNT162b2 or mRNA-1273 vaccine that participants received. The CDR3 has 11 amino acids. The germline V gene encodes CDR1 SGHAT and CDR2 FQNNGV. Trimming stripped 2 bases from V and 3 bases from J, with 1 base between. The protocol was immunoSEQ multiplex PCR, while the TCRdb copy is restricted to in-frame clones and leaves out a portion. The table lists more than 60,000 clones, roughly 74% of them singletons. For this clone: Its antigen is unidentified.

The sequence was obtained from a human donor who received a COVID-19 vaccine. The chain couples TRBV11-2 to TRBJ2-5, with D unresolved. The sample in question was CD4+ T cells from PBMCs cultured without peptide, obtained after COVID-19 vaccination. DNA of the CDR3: TGTGCCAGCAGCTTAAAAGAGACCCAGTACTTC. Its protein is CASSLKETQYF.